This T cell receptor beta chain appears in the sequencing data of a study of blood T cell repertoires in COVID-19. Study-level information: The study drew acute and convalescent COVID-19 samples from the United States, Italy and Spain. The analysed material was cDNA or gDNA that came from T cells, B-cell-depleted T cells, or PBMCs.

Trimming left V 5 bases short and J 4 bases short, with 11 bases between. Germline CDR1 and CDR2: MGHDK and SYGVNS. The CDR3 runs to 13 residues. Methods used by the authors: Cell counts per sample came from amplifying reference gene primers. Generated by immunoSEQ multiplex PCR, the TCRdb table keeps only in-frame clones and is missing some. The V and J calls and clone size were taken over from that table, and D and trimming were inferred from the DNA. This sample carries under 250,000 clones, roughly four fifths of them seen once, and the ten largest clones take approximately 4%. The genes are TRBV25-1 and TRBJ1-1; D not resolved. The receptor comes from a middle-aged man with active or convalescent COVID-19. The source material was peripheral blood. This CDR3 reads CASSPRGRTEAFF. CDR3 DNA: TGTGCCAGCAGTCCGCGTGGGCGCACTGAAGCTTTCTTT.